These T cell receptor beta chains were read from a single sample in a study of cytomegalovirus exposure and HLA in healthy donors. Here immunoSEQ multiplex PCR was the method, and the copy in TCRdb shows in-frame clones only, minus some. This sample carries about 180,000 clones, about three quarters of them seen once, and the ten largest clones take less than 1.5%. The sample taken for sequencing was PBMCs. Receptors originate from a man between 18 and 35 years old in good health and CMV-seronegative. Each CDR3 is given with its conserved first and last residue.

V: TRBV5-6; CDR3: CASSFLGAYTGELFF
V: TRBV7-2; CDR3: CASSKRTGGTYEQYF
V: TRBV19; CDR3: CASSMLQLNEKLFF
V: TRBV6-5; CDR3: CASSYSRGGLNSPLHF
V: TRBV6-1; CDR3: CASKRQGSTEAFF
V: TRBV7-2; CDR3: CASSLAFFRGGTEAFF
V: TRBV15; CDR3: CATSRTARGGELFF
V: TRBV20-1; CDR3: CSAGGGNEQFF
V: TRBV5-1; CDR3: CASSYGTSGGMREQYF
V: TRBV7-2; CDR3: CASSLVAGSTGELFF
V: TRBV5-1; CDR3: CASSPQGRSSYEQYF